This TCR beta chain stems from a study of T cell repertoires in cytomegalovirus infection. Study overall: Recently identified HLA-C-restricted CMV epitopes were among the peptides used. Shared public TCR beta signatures pointed to both CMV infection and a matching HLA type.

The study's findings and limits: HLA-C-restricted CMV-specific TCR beta clonotypes prevailed in the ex vivo response. Carriers of CMV plus the relevant HLA were identified by cumulative public TCR beta family frequency.

TCRdb fed the reads into MiXCR, producing one record per CDR3 protein. The table lists around 710,000 distinct CDR3 sequences, roughly 28% of them singletons. As concerns this clonotype: Antigen specificity is unknown.

There are 12 residues in the CDR3. CDR1 and CDR2 from the germline V gene are SGHNT and YYREEE (reference sequence). V lost 0 bases to trimming and J lost 9 bases, with 9 bases between them. The rearrangement joins TRBV5-4 to TRBJ1-2; D remains ambiguous. Source: cultured CD8+ T cells from PBMCs, taken from culture after CMV antigen stimulation. This TCR derives from a human donor in good health (CMV status not recorded). Some clones in this sample may be carry-over from other donors' samples. As DNA, the CDR3 is TGTGCCAGCAGCTTGGGATCTATCAGCTACACCTTC. Its translation: CASSLGSISYTF.